The clone carrying this TCR beta chain was observed a few times. Germline V gene sequence: CDR1 SQVTM, CDR2 ANQGSEA. V lost 0 bases to trimming and J lost 4 bases, with 16 bases between them. The CDR3 consists of 15 residues. The data belong to a study of identical twins. MiXCR, run by TCRdb on the 5' RACE reads, gives a single entry per CDR3 protein. This sample yields under 900,000 distinct CDR3 sequences, of which over 15% are seen a single time; 13% belongs to the top ten. The sample also formed part of further work on T cells expressing NK-cell markers.

The source of this sequence is a woman younger than 35 in good health. The rearrangement uses TRBV29-1 and TRBJ2-7; D unclear. Sequenced: PBMCs. CDR3 coding DNA: TGCAGCGTTGAAGAGGGCACCGATCACCTTTACGAGCAGTACTTC. Translating it yields CSVEEGTDHLYEQYF.